The clone carrying this T cell receptor beta chain was seen ten or more times. Its antigen remains unknown. An end of the junction differs from the germline gene, which may be a read error. A second PCR, run for about 7 to 11 cycles, used a sample-barcoded 5' primer plus a J-beta primer mix. TCRdb re-analysed the 5' RACE reads in MiXCR, keeping a single row per CDR3 protein. The data contain about 1.5 million distinct CDR3 sequences, roughly 43% of them singletons. The CDR3 length is 13 residues. Germline V gene sequence: CDR1 SGHRS, CDR2 YFSETQ. This sample stems from a study of blood T cells in healthy people across ages. Study outcomes and limitations: Long-lived donors exceeded aged donors in naive CD4+ cells and diversity. CMV infection status of these donors was not known.

The receptor comes from a woman aged 18-30 years in good health. Sample: blood. V is TRBV5-1 and J is TRBJ2-5; no definite D call. CDR3 residues: CASSLDLQETQYF. The DNA for the CDR3 is TGTGCCAGCAGCTTAGATCTGCAAGAGACCCAGTACTTC.